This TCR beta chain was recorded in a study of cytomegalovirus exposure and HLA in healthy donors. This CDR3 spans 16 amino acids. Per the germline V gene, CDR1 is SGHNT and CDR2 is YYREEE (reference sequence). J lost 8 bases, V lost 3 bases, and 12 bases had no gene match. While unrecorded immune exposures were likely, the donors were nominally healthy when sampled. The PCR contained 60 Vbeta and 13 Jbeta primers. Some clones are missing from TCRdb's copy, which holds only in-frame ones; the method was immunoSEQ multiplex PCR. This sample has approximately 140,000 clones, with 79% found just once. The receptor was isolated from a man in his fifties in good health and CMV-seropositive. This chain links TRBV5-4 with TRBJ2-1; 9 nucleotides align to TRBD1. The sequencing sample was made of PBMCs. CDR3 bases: TGTGCCAGCAGCTACCTCCGGGACAGGGTTTCTGATGAGCAGTTCTTC. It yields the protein CASSYLRDRVSDEQFF.